The 18 T cell receptor beta chains below come from one sample, sequenced in a study of T-cell reconstitution after alpha-beta-depleted transplantation in children. For TCRbeta, the library was prepared with unique molecular identifiers. TCRdb itself ran the PCR reads through MiXCR, one entry per CDR3 protein. The profile shows approximately 230,000 distinct CDR3 sequences, approximately 24% of them singletons. Sequencing was performed on PBMCs, mostly from graft donor cells, taken 360 days after TCRalphabeta/CD19-depleted stem cell transplant. These receptors all stem from a female patient aged 2 to 10 who had a stem cell transplant for congenital amegakaryocytic thrombocytopenia, so the T cells may come from the graft donor.

In this sample, this clonotype turned up a few times. The gene calls are TRBV4-2 and TRBJ2-7; 7 bases agree with TRBD1. The CDR3 runs 17 residues. Germline values: CDR1 LGHNA, CDR2 YNFKEQ. V lost 1 base to trimming and J lost 0 bases; unmatched junction nucleotides: 9. CDR3 region: CASSQGLQGMVSYEQYF. The CDR3 DNA reads TGTGCCAGCAGCCAAGGGTTACAGGGGATGGTCTCCTACGAGCAGTACTTC.

J is TRBJ1-2 and V is TRBV10-3; 7 bases are a match to TRBD1. The CDR3 spans 13 residues. CDR1 and CDR2 (germline): ENHRY, SYGVKD. V was clipped by 7 bases and J by 6 bases; unmatched bases: 8. For the CDR3, the DNA is TGTGCCATCACCCGACAGGGTTGGGATGGCTACACCTTC. Encoded protein: CAITRQGWDGYTF.

This sequence joins TRBV2 and TRBJ2-7; D perhaps matches TRBD2 (6 bases). Germline V gene sequence: CDR1 SNHLY, CDR2 FYNNEI. CDR3 length: 13 amino acids. Trimming cost V 1 base and J 7 bases, with 11 bases left between them. The CDR3 DNA reads as TGTGCCAGCAGTGAAGATGGAGGGTTGGAGCAGTACTTC. Encoded protein: CASSEDGGLEQYF.

This rearrangement joins TRBV5-1 to TRBJ2-5; TRBD2 agrees at 7 bases. CDR3 length: 16 amino acids. Germline lookup yields CDR1 SGHRS and CDR2 YFSETQ. V lost 0 bases, J lost 1 base, and 6 bases stayed unmatched. The CDR3 DNA reads as TGCGCCAGCAGCTTGGTGGCGGGAGCCCCCCAAGAGACCCAGTACTTC. This translates into CASSLVAGAPQETQYF.

This clonotype was counted between two and nine times. This chain connects TRBV28 to TRBJ1-5, with D perhaps matching TRBD1 (5 bases). CDR3 length: 12 residues. The V and J ends lost 5 bases and 7 bases respectively, with 9 bases between them. Germline assignment: CDR1 MDHEN and CDR2 SYDVKM. The CDR3, as DNA: TGTGCCAGCAGTCTCAGGGCCCAGCCCCAGCATTTT. Protein sequence: CASSLRAQPQHF.

This clonotype was recorded a few times. This chain joins TRBV5-1 and TRBJ1-2; tentative D call: TRBD1 (6 bases). Trimming took off 1 base at V and 5 bases at J, with 12 bases between the two ends. Germline lookup yields CDR1 SGHRS and CDR2 YFSETQ. The CDR3 runs to 14 residues. CDR3 sequence reads: CASSLTGGGYGYTF. The DNA for the CDR3 is TGCGCCAGCAGCTTGACCGGGGGCGGGTATGGCTACACCTTC.

This rearrangement joins TRBV7-2 to TRBJ2-3; 16 bases map to TRBD2. Trimming at V came to 3 bases and at J to 4 bases, leaving 7 bases not matched to a gene. This CDR3 has 18 residues. Per the germline V gene, CDR1 is SGHTA and CDR2 is FQGNSA. The CDR3 region has the DNA TGTGCCAGCAGCTTTGCCGGGACTAGCGGGAGGGCCCCAGATACGCAGTATTTT. Protein product: CASSFAGTSGRAPDTQYF.

Only a few counts were recorded for this clonotype. J is TRBJ1-5 and V is TRBV28; 7 nucleotides match TRBD1. The CDR3 spans 14 residues. Trimming at V came to 5 bases and at J to 7 bases, leaving 8 bases not matched to a gene. CDR1 MDHEN and CDR2 SYDVKM come from the germline V gene. Here the CDR3 reads CASSRDREAQPQHF. The DNA of the CDR3 is TGTGCCAGCAGTCGAGACAGGGAGGCCCAGCCCCAGCATTTT.

This sequence joins TRBV7-2 and TRBJ2-1; the match to TRBD1 covers 9 bases. The CDR3 consists of 14 residues. With V trimmed by 4 bases and J by 7 bases, 5 bases remained unmatched. Germline CDR1 is SGHTA and CDR2 is FQGNSA. In DNA, the CDR3 is TGTGCCAGCAGCTCTAGGACAGGGGCAAATGAGCAGTTCTTC. Protein sequence: CASSSRTGANEQFF. Using reference TRBV7-2 and TRBJ2-1 for the parts outside the CDR3, the full variable domain is GAGVSQSPSNKVTEKGKDVELRCDPISGHTALYWYRQSLGQGLEFLIYFQGNSAPDKSGLPSDRFSAERTGGSVSTLTIQRTQQEDSAVYLCASSSRTGANEQFFGPGTRLTVL.

The chain combines TRBV4-1 with TRBJ2-5; 11 bases line up with TRBD1. CDR1 MGHRA and CDR2 YSYEKL come from the germline V gene. The length of the CDR3 is 17 residues. V lost 2 bases to trimming and J lost 4 bases; unmatched junction nucleotides: 9. CDR3 coding DNA: TGCGCCAGCAGCCAATTTTTGGACAGGGGGCTAGGAGAGACCCAGTACTTC. Protein: CASSQFLDRGLGETQYF.

This clonotype was seen only a few times. The chain combines TRBV3-1 with TRBJ2-7; D might be TRBD1 (6 bases). Germline CDR1 reads LGHDT; CDR2 reads YNNKEL (reference sequence). CDR3 length: 19 amino acids. Trimming removed 0 bases at V and 4 bases at J, with 25 bases between. The CDR3 loop reads CASSQELEEDRKEFYEQYF. The CDR3 DNA reads TGTGCCAGCAGCCAAGAACTCGAGGAGGACAGAAAGGAATTTTACGAGCAGTACTTC.

The V gene is TRBV11-2, the J gene TRBJ2-1; no firm D call. The CDR3 loop spans 16 amino acids. Germline loops: CDR1 SGHAT, CDR2 FQNNGV. V lost 7 bases and J 5 bases, leaving 21 bases between the germline ends. This chain's CDR3 is CASTLQGMMPNNEQFF. The CDR3 bases are TGTGCCAGCACCCTCCAAGGGATGATGCCCAACAATGAGCAGTTCTTC. Based on the CDR3 plus reference TRBV11-2 and TRBJ2-1, the full variable domain is EAGVAQSPRYKIIEKRQSVAFWCNPISGHATLYWYQQILGQGPKLLIQFQNNGVVDDSQLPKDRFSAERLKGVDSTLKIQPAKLEDSAVYLCASTLQGMMPNNEQFFGPGTRLTVL.

This clonotype was seen ten or more times. This sequence joins TRBV28 and TRBJ2-5; 7 bases fit TRBD1. The germline V gene encodes CDR1 MDHEN and CDR2 SYDVKM. The junction had 7 bases not matched to a gene; V was cut back by 5 bases and J by 4 bases. The CDR3 totals 14 residues. In DNA, the CDR3 is TGTGCCAGCAGTCAGACAGGGATCGGAGAGACCCAGTACTTC. Encoded protein: CASSQTGIGETQYF.

The table lists this clonotype with many counts. This chain uses TRBV7-6 with TRBJ2-7; 8 bases line up with TRBD1. CDR1 and CDR2 from the germline V gene are SGHVS and FNYEAQ. The J segment lost 0 bases and the V segment lost 5 bases, leaving 6 bases of the junction unmatched. This CDR3 comprises 15 residues. CDR3 loop: CASSRRQGHSYEQYF. The DNA of the CDR3 is TGTGCCAGCAGCCGAAGACAGGGGCACTCCTACGAGCAGTACTTC.

This clonotype appeared a few times. The chain uses TRBV5-1 and TRBJ2-5; D might be TRBD2 (5 bases). V gave up 4 bases and J gave up 2 bases, with 12 bases separating them. Germline loops: CDR1 SGHRS, CDR2 YFSETQ. The CDR3 covers 14 residues. The CDR3 DNA is TGCGCCAGCAGCCCCGTGTCGGGGCAAGAGACCCAGTACTTC. Amino acids: CASSPVSGQETQYF.

The CDR3: CSARATSGSHEQYF. CDR3 bases: TGCAGTGCTAGAGCAACTAGCGGGAGCCACGAGCAGTACTTC. The chain has TRBV20-1 and TRBJ2-7, with TRBD2 matching over 11 bases. The CDR3 contains 14 residues. V lost 1 base and J lost 5; bases outside the gene matches: 4. Germline assignment: CDR1 DFQATT and CDR2 SNEGSKA (reference sequence).

This clonotype appeared a single time. A much more abundant neighbour one base away suggests this may be a read error. This rearrangement joins TRBV3-1 to TRBJ2-1; 9 bases are a match to TRBD1. CDR3 length: 18 amino acids. CDR1 and CDR2 (germline): LGHDT, YNNKEL (reference sequence). Trimming at V came to 10 bases and at J to 8 bases, leaving 24 bases not matched to a gene. The CDR3 nucleotides read TGTGCCATCAGTTTAGTGGCATGGTGGGGACAGGGACCCCATGAGCAGTTCTTC. This codes for CAISLVAWWGQGPHEQFF.

This clonotype was counted between two and nine times. This chain joins TRBV20-1 and TRBJ2-4; either TRBD1 or TRBD2 may fit D (5 bases each). V dropped 6 bases and J dropped 0 bases, with 15 bases sitting between them. CDR3 size: 15 residues. The germline CDR1 and CDR2 sequences are DFQATT and SNEGSKA (reference sequence). This CDR3 reads CSAPRGFLAKNIQYF. CDR3 DNA sequence: TGCAGTGCCCCGAGGGGTTTTTTAGCCAAAAACATTCAGTACTTC.